The next 30 T cell receptor beta chains were all read from a single sample in a study of T cells after yellow fever vaccination. Each CDR3 protein gets one entry after TCRdb re-called the 5' RACE reads with MiXCR. Found here are hundreds of thousands of distinct CDR3 sequences, 6.2% of them singletons; the top ten hold over 14%. The sequenced sample was PBMCs, obtained 5 days after the yellow fever booster vaccination. The receptor set was obtained from a man aged 25 to 40 who received the YFV17D yellow fever vaccine.

This clonotype was seen only once. Written as DNA, the CDR3 is TGCGCCAGCAGCTTGGGTGGGACTAGCGGAAACACTGAGCAGTTCTTC. The encoded protein is CASSLGGTSGNTEQFF. The V and J genes are TRBV5-1 and TRBJ2-1; 11 bases match TRBD2. V shed 0 bases and J 9 bases; nucleotides not matched to a gene: 8. From germline, CDR1 is SGHRS and CDR2 YFSETQ. This CDR3 is 16 amino acids long.

This clonotype was recorded at least ten times. This chain uses TRBV20-1 with TRBJ2-7; 9 positions agree with TRBD1. Germline V gene lookup returns CDR1 DFQATT and CDR2 SNEGSKA (reference sequence). The CDR3 runs 17 residues. V gave up 4 bases and J gave up 0 bases; unmatched junction bases: 13. The CDR3 sequence: CSATETSTGGISYEQYF. The CDR3 bases are TGCAGTGCTACCGAGACCTCGACAGGGGGGATCTCCTACGAGCAGTACTTC.

This clonotype appeared many times. This chain joins TRBV7-9 and TRBJ2-5, with D possibly being TRBD2 (6 bases). V lost 3 bases, J lost 8 bases, and 10 bases lay in between. The CDR3 extends over 12 amino acids. Germline loops: CDR1 SEHNR, CDR2 FQNEAQ (reference sequence). DNA for the CDR3: TGTGCCAGCAGCTTGGAGGGAGGAACCCAGTACTTC. Residues: CASSLEGGTQYF.

This clonotype appeared a few times. V and J are TRBV7-9 and TRBJ2-7, with unresolved D. The CDR3 length is 12 residues. V was clipped by 1 base and J by 6 bases, with 7 bases between them. Germline CDR1 is SEHNR and CDR2 is FQNEAQ (reference sequence). The DNA of the CDR3 is TGTGCCAGCAGCTTAGTTACCGTCGAGCAGTACTTC. Protein sequence: CASSLVTVEQYF. The whole variable domain, remainder taken from reference TRBV7-9 and TRBJ2-7, is DTGVSQNPRHKITKRGQNVTFRCDPISEHNRLYWYRQTLGQGPEFLTYFQNEAQLEKSRLLSDRFSAERPKGSFSTLEIQRTEQGDSAMYLCASSLVTVEQYFGPGTRLTVT.

This clonotype was detected only a few times. The chain carries TRBV12-3 or TRBV12-4 and TRBJ2-1, with 7 bases aligning to TRBD2. V shed 6 bases and J 4 bases; nucleotides not matched to a gene: 15. This CDR3 region has 17 residues. CDR3 residues: CASRGPGGSGGYNEQFF. CDR3 bases: TGTGCCAGCAGAGGCCCTGGGGGTTCGGGGGGTTACAATGAGCAGTTCTTC.

The chain carries TRBV2 and TRBJ2-1; 10 nucleotides line up with TRBD2. The germline CDR1 and CDR2 sequences are SNHLY and FYNNEI. There are 15 residues in the CDR3. Trimming at V came to 6 bases and at J to 1 base, leaving 3 bases not matched to a gene. In DNA form, the CDR3 reads TGTGCCAGCAGGGAGACTAGCGGGTCCTACAATGAGCAGTTCTTC. This gives the protein CASRETSGSYNEQFF.

This clonotype was seen many times. The chain employs TRBV7-3 and TRBJ2-3; 10 nucleotides agree with TRBD2. The germline gives CDR1 SGHTA, CDR2 FQGTGA. CDR3 length: 17 residues. V shed 5 bases, J shed 5 bases, and the junction held 13 bases outside the gene matches. CDR3 protein: CASSLMGLAGAVDTQYF. The DNA of the CDR3 is TGTGCCAGCAGCCTAATGGGTCTAGCGGGAGCGGTAGATACGCAGTATTTT.

This clonotype showed up just a few times. This chain uses TRBV7-7 with TRBJ2-2; D remains ambiguous. The CDR3 is 15 residues long. Germline loops: CDR1 SSHAT, CDR2 FNYEAQ (reference sequence). Trimming pared 5 bases from V and 4 bases from J, leaving 14 bases between. The CDR3 bases are TGTGCCAGCAGCCCGAGAGGTCGAGGCACCGGGGAGCTGTTTTTT. This gives the protein CASSPRGRGTGELFF.

This clonotype has ten or more counts. The chain has TRBV19 and TRBJ2-2; D is undetermined. Trimming removed 0 bases from V and 5 bases from J, with 7 bases in between. CDR1 LNHDA and CDR2 SQIVND come from the germline V gene (reference sequence). The length of the CDR3 is 14 residues. DNA of the CDR3: TGTGCCAGTAGTATAGATCTGTCGACCGGGGAGCTGTTTTTT. It codes for CASSIDLSTGELFF.

The V call is TRBV12-5, the J call TRBJ2-7, with D possibly being TRBD2 (5 bases). V dropped 0 bases and J dropped 5 bases, with 8 bases sitting between them. Germline assignment: CDR1 LGHNT and CDR2 FRNRAP. This CDR3 spans 13 amino acids. Here the CDR3 reads CASGLVGGNEQYF. CDR3 bases: TGTGCTAGTGGTTTGGTTGGAGGTAACGAGCAGTACTTC.

This clonotype was picked up a small number of times. The chain couples TRBV28 to TRBJ2-2; TRBD2 matches 7 bases. V lost 1 base, J lost 2 bases, and 7 bases stayed unmatched. CDR1 and CDR2 (germline): MDHEN, SYDVKM. The CDR3 length is 17 residues. CDR3 loop: CASSLSGLAVNTGELFF. In DNA, the CDR3 is TGTGCCAGCAGTTTATCGGGGCTAGCGGTTAACACCGGGGAGCTGTTTTTT.

This clonotype was detected many times. This chain connects TRBV18 to TRBJ2-3; D remains ambiguous. Germline lookup yields CDR1 KGHSH and CDR2 LQKENI. V lost 3 bases to trimming and J lost 2 bases, with 6 bases between them. The CDR3 runs to 13 residues. CDR3 in DNA: TGTGCCAGCTCACCCTCGATCACAGATACGCAGTATTTT. Translated: CASSPSITDTQYF. Together with reference TRBV18 and TRBJ2-3, the CDR3 gives the full variable domain: NAGVMQNPRHLVRRRGQEARLRCSPMKGHSHVYWYRQLPEEGLKFMVYLQKENIIDESGMPKERFSAEFPKEGPSILRIQQVVRGDSAAYFCASSPSITDTQYFGPGTRLTVL.

As regards this clonotype: A much more abundant neighbour one base away suggests this may be a read error. The rearrangement joins TRBV7-2 to TRBJ2-2; possible D gene TRBD2, 6 bases. In germline, CDR1 is SGHTA, CDR2 FQGNSA. The CDR3 is 15 amino acids. The DNA of the CDR3 is TGTGCCAGCAGCGTCGCGGGACTTAACACCGTGGAGCTGTTTTTT. As protein: CASSVAGLNTVELFF.

This clonotype came up a few times. The chain recombines TRBV15 with TRBJ2-1, with 11 bases fitting TRBD2. The germline V gene encodes CDR1 LNHNV and CDR2 YYDKDF (reference sequence). This CDR3 comprises 13 residues. With 7 bases clipped from V and 6 bases from J, the junction kept 2 bases outside the gene matches. The CDR3 region has the DNA TGTGCCACCAATAGCGGGAGGGGCAATGAGCAGTTCTTC. Amino acid sequence: CATNSGRGNEQFF.

The sample holds many counts of this clonotype. J is TRBJ2-4 and V is TRBV20-1; D call uncertain. The germline CDR1 and CDR2 sequences are DFQATT and SNEGSKA (reference sequence). This CDR3 has 14 amino acids. With 0 bases removed from V and 5 bases from J, the gap between germline ends came to 11 bases. CDR3: CSARDQFRENIQYF. CDR3 nucleotides: TGCAGTGCTAGAGACCAGTTCCGAGAAAACATTCAGTACTTC.

The table lists this clonotype with many counts. The chain recombines TRBV20-1 with TRBJ2-5; D possibly corresponds to TRBD2 (5 bases). Germline CDR1 reads DFQATT; CDR2 reads SNEGSKA (reference sequence). CDR3 length: 13 amino acids. Trimming stripped 3 bases from V and 1 base from J, with 9 bases between. The CDR3 is CSASRGSQETQYF. CDR3 sequence (DNA): TGCAGTGCTAGTCGCGGGTCCCAAGAGACCCAGTACTTC.

This clonotype showed up just a few times. J is TRBJ2-3 and V is TRBV7-7, with D perhaps matching TRBD1 or TRBD2 (5 bases each). Germline-derived CDR1 and CDR2 are SSHAT and FNYEAQ (reference sequence). V was pared by 4 bases and J by 1 base, with 9 bases between. The CDR3 contains 14 residues. The CDR3 spells CASSSRGRTDTQYF. The CDR3 DNA sequence: TGTGCCAGCAGCTCCCGGGGCCGCACAGATACGCAGTATTTT.

This clonotype was counted only a few times. The chain couples TRBV7-9 to TRBJ2-5; D is perhaps TRBD2 (5 bases). Trimming took off 6 bases at V and 0 bases at J, with 5 bases between the two ends. Germline-derived CDR1 and CDR2 are SEHNR and FQNEAQ (reference sequence). The length of the CDR3 is 12 residues. The CDR3: CASRRDQETQYF. The CDR3 DNA reads as TGTGCCAGCAGGAGGGACCAAGAGACCCAGTACTTC.

The J gene is TRBJ2-1, the V gene TRBV5-4; D is uncertain. The V end lost 4 bases, the J end lost 9 bases, and 14 bases lay between the germline ends. The CDR3 is 13 amino acids. CDR1 SGHNT and CDR2 YYREEE come from the germline V gene (reference sequence). CDR3 bases: TGTGCCAGCAGCCCTCCGTCCTCGGGTGAGCAGTTCTTC. This codes for CASSPPSSGEQFF.

The sample holds many counts of this clonotype. The rearrangement links TRBV12-3 or TRBV12-4 to TRBJ2-6, with D tentatively TRBD2 (5 bases). V dropped 3 bases and J dropped 1 base, with 7 bases sitting between them. This CDR3 is 15 amino acids long. CDR3 sequence reads: CASSFSGSGANVLTF. For the CDR3, the DNA is TGTGCCAGCAGTTTTTCGGGATCTGGGGCCAACGTCCTGACTTTC.

This rearrangement joins TRBV7-2 to TRBJ2-1; 8 bases fit TRBD1. V dropped 4 bases and J dropped 0; count of bases not matched to a gene: 8. CDR1 is SGHTA and CDR2 is FQGNSA in the germline V gene. There are 17 residues in the CDR3. The CDR3 bases are TGTGCCAGCAGCTCCGGCCCCGGGACAGGCTCCTACAATGAGCAGTTCTTC. Amino acids: CASSSGPGTGSYNEQFF.

This clonotype has ten or more counts. The J gene is TRBJ2-7, the V gene TRBV7-6, with 8 bases aligning to TRBD2. The CDR3 has 16 amino acids. Trimming at V came to 5 bases and at J to 6 bases, leaving 15 bases not matched to a gene. Per germline, CDR1 SGHVS and CDR2 FNYEAQ. The CDR3 coding sequence is TGTGCCAGCAGCCCAAAGTGGCGGGAGGCACTCGGCGAGCAGTACTTC. This translates into CASSPKWREALGEQYF.

This clonotype was observed a few times. CDR3 bases: TGTGCCAGCAGCTTAGGGCTAGCGGGACGGGAGACCCAGTACTTC. Translation: CASSLGLAGRETQYF. The V call is TRBV7-2, the J call TRBJ2-5; the match to TRBD2 covers 9 bases. CDR1 is SGHTA, CDR2 FQGNSA, per germline. There are 15 residues in the CDR3. Trimming at V came to 1 base and at J to 5 bases, leaving 5 bases not matched to a gene.

The chain is built from TRBV18 and TRBJ1-5; no reliable D call. Germline CDR1 KGHSH, CDR2 LQKENI. Trimming cost V 6 bases and J 4 bases, with 10 bases left between them. The CDR3 totals 13 residues. The DNA of the CDR3 is TGTGCCAGCTCCTCGACGGAAAATCAGCCCCAGCATTTT. Encoded protein: CASSSTENQPQHF.

This clonotype was found many times. The chain carries TRBV28 and TRBJ2-7, with 8 bases aligning to TRBD2. After removal of 6 bases from V and 2 bases from J, the junction contained 9 bases not matched to a gene. The CDR3 loop spans 15 amino acids. Germline CDR1 and CDR2: MDHEN and SYDVKM. The CDR3 nucleotides are TGTGCCAGCAGGTCCTCGGGAGGGATCCCCTACGAGCAGTACTTC. It codes for CASRSSGGIPYEQYF.

This clonotype was detected ten times or more. The chain combines TRBV7-6 with TRBJ2-2; D possibly corresponds to TRBD1 (5 bases). CDR1 and CDR2 (germline): SGHVS, FNYEAQ. The CDR3 spans 18 residues. Deletions cut 2 bases from V and 6 bases from J, with 22 bases between. This CDR3 is CASSLQGHLTLAPGELFF. Here the CDR3 DNA reads TGTGCCAGCAGCTTACAAGGACATCTCACTTTAGCACCCGGGGAGCTGTTTTTT. Using reference TRBV7-6 and TRBJ2-2 for the parts outside the CDR3, the full variable domain is GAGVSQSPRYKVTKRGQDVALRCDPISGHVSLYWYRQALGQGPEFLTYFNYEAQQDKSGLPNDRFSAERPEGSISTLTIQRTEQRDSAMYRCASSLQGHLTLAPGELFFGEGSRLTVL.

The chain employs TRBV19 and TRBJ1-5, with a possible D match to TRBD1 (5 bases). Trimming took 8 bases from V and 7 from J, leaving 15 bases between them. This CDR3 has 13 amino acids. Germline CDR1 reads LNHDA; CDR2 reads SQIVND (reference sequence). CDR3 sequence (DNA): TGTGCCAGTTCCGGACAAGCGAGGCAGCCCCAGCATTTT. It is translated as CASSGQARQPQHF.

This clonotype was counted many times. This rearrangement joins TRBV7-2 to TRBJ2-3; D not resolved. This CDR3 is built from 13 residues. The ends were cut back, 5 bases at V and 6 bases at J, with 12 bases in the middle. The germline gives CDR1 SGHTA, CDR2 FQGNSA. DNA for the CDR3: TGTGCCAGCAGCCCTAATATGAAGGATACGCAGTATTTT. Translation: CASSPNMKDTQYF.

The gene calls are TRBV30 and TRBJ2-2; TRBD2 agrees at 7 bases. Germline CDR1 reads GTSNPN; CDR2 reads SVGIG (reference sequence). The V and J ends lost 3 bases and 1 base, in that order; junction bases with no gene match: 5. This CDR3 is 15 amino acids long. The DNA for the CDR3 is TGTGCCTGGAGGGCGGGAGTGGGGAACACCGGGGAGCTGTTTTTT. It encodes CAWRAGVGNTGELFF.

In its sample, this clonotype was seen many times. The chain is built from TRBV28 and TRBJ2-4; 7 positions agree with TRBD1. Germline CDR1 reads MDHEN; CDR2 reads SYDVKM. This CDR3 contains 13 residues. Trimming took 6 bases from V and 7 from J; bases not matched to a gene: 6. The CDR3 DNA sequence: TGTGCCAGCAGCCAACTACAGGGGAACATTCAGTACTTC. It yields the protein CASSQLQGNIQYF.